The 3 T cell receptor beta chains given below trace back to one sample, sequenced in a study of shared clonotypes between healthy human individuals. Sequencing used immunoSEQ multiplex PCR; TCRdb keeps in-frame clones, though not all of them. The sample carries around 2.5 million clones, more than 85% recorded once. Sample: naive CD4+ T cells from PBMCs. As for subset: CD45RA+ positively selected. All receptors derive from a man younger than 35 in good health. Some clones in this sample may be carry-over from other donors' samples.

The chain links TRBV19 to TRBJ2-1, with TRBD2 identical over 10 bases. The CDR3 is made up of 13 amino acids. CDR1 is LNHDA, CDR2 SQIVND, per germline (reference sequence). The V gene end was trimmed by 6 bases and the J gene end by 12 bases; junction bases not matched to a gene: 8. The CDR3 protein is CASSAGTSVAQFF. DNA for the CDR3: TGTGCCAGTAGCGCCGGGACTAGCGTTGCGCAGTTCTTC.

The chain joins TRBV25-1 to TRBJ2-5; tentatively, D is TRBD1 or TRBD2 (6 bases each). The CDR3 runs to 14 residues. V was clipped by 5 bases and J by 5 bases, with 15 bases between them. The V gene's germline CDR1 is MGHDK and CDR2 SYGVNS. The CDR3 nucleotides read TGTGCCAGCAGTTTCGGGGGCGAATGGGAGACCCAGTACTTC. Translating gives CASSFGGEWETQYF.

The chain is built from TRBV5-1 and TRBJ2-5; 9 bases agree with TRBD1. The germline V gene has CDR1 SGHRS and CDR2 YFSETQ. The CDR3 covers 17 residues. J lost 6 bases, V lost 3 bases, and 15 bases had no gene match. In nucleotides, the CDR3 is TGCGCCAGCAGCTACGATCCCCCCGGGACAGGGACGCAGACCCAGTACTTC. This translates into CASSYDPPGTGTQTQYF.